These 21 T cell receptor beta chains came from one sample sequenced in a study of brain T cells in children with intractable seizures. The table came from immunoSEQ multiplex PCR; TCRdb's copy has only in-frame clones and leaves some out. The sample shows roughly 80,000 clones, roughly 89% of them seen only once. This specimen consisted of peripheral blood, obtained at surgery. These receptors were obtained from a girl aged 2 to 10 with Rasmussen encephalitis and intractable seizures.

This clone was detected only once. DNA of the CDR3: TGCGCCAGCTCCAGGGGTGGATTAAATTCACCCCTCCACTTT. Residues: CASSRGGLNSPLHF. V and J are TRBV10-1 and TRBJ1-6, with D maybe TRBD1 (6 bases). The CDR3 covers 14 residues. Germline V gives CDR1 WNHNN, CDR2 SYGVQD (reference sequence). Deletions cut 8 bases from V and 7 bases from J, with 15 bases between.

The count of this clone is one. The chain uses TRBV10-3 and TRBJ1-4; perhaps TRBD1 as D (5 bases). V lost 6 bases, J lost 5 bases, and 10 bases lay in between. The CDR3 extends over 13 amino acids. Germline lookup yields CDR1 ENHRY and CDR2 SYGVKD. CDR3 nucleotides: TGTGCCATCAGAGGGGATGCGAATGAAAAACTGTTTTTT. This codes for CAIRGDANEKLFF.

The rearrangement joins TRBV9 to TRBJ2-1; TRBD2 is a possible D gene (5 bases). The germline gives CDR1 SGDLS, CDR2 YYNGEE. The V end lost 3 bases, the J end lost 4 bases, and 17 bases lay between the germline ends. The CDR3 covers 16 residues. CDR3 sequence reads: CASSALEALGYNEQFF. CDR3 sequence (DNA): TGTGCCAGCAGCGCCCTGGAGGCCCTTGGTTACAATGAGCAGTTCTTC.

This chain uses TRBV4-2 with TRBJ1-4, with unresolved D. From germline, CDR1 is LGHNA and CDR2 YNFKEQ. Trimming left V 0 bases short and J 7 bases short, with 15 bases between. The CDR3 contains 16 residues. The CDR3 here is CASSQDLTVLSEKLFF. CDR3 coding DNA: TGTGCCAGCAGCCAAGATCTTACGGTTTTGAGTGAAAAACTGTTTTTT.

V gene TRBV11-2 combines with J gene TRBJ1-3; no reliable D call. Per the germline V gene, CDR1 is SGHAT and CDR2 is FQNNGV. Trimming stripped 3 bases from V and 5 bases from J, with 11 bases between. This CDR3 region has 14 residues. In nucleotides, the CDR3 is TGTGCCAGCAGCTTTTGGGCGGAGAGAAACACCATATATTTT. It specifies CASSFWAERNTIYF.

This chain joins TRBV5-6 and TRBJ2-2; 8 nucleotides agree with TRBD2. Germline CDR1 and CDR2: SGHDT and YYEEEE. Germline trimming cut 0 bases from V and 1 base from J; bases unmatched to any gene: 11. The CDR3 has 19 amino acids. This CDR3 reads CASSLVGGLVSENTGELFF. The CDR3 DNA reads TGTGCCAGCAGCTTGGTAGGGGGACTAGTCTCGGAGAACACCGGGGAGCTGTTTTTT.

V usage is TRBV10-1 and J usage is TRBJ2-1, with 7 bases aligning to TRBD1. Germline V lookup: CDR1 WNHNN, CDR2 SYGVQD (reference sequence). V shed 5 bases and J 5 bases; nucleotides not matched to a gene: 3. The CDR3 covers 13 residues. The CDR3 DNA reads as TGCGCCAGCAGTTGGGACAGAAACAATGAGCAGTTCTTC. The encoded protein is CASSWDRNNEQFF.

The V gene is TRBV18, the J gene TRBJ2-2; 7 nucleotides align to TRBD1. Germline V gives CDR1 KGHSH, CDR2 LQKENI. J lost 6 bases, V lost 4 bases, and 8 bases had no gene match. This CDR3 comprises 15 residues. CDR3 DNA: TGTGCCAGCTCACTAACCGGGACAGCTGCCGGGGAGCTGTTTTTT. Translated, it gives CASSLTGTAAGELFF.

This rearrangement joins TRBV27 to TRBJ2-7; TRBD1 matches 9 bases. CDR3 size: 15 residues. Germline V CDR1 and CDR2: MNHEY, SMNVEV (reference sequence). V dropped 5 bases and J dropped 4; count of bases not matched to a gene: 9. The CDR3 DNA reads TGTGCCAGCAGTAGCCTGGGACAGGGATCGTACGAGCAGTACTTC. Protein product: CASSSLGQGSYEQYF.

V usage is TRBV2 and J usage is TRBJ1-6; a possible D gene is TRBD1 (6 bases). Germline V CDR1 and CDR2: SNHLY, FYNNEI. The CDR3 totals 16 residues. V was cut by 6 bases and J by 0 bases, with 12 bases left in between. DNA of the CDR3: TGTGCCAGCAGGATGGACAGAAGCTCCTATAATTCACCCCTCCACTTT. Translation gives CASRMDRSSYNSPLHF.

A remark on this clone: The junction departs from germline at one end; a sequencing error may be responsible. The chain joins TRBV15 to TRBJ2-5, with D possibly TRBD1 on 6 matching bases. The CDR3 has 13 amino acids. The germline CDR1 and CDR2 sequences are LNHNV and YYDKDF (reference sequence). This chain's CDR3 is CATSRAFADQGHF. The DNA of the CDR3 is TGTGCCACCAGCAGAGCTTTTGCGGACCAGGGGCACTTC.

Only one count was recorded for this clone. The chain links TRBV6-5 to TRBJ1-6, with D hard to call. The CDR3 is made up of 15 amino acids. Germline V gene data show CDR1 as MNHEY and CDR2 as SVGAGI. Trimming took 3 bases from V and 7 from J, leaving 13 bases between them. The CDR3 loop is CASSYIGGENSPLHF. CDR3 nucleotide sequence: TGTGCCAGCAGTTATATCGGTGGAGAGAATTCACCCCTCCACTTT.

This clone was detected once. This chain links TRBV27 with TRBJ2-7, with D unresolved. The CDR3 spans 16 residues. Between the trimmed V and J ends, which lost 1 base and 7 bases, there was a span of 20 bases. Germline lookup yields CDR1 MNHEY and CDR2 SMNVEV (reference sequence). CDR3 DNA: TGTGCCAGCAGTTTATTTCCGGGCCACAACCCCCTTGAGCAGTACTTC. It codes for CASSLFPGHNPLEQYF.

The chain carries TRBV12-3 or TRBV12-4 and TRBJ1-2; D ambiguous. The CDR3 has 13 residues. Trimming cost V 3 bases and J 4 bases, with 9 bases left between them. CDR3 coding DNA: TGTGCCAGCAGTTTCGATAGTGCCTATGGCTACACCTTC. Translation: CASSFDSAYGYTF.

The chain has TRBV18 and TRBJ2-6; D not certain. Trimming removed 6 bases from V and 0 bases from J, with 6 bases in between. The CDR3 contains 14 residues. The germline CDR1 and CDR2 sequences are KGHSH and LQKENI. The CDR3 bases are TGTGCCAGCTCTGTGGACTCTGGGGCCAACGTCCTGACTTTC. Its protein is CASSVDSGANVLTF.

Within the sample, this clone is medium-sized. CDR3 sequence: CAWSQWERDNEQFF. The CDR3 DNA reads as TGTGCCTGGAGTCAATGGGAAAGGGACAATGAGCAGTTCTTC. The V call is TRBV30, the J call TRBJ2-1; D is uncertain. The germline V and J ends were trimmed by 2 bases and 5 bases, with 13 bases remaining between them. Germline CDR1 reads GTSNPN; CDR2 reads SVGIG (reference sequence). This CDR3 is built from 14 residues.

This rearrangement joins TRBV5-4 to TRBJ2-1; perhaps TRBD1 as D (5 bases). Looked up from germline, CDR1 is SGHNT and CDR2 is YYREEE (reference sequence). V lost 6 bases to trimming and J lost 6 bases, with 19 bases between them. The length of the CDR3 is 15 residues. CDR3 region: CASNKGASLPNEQFF. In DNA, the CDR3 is TGTGCCAGCAACAAAGGGGCCTCGCTACCCAATGAGCAGTTCTTC. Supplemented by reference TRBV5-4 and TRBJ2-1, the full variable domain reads ETGVTQSPTHLIKTRGQQVTLRCSSQSGHNTVSWYQQALGQGPQFIFQYYREEENGRGNFPPRFSGLQFPNYSSELNVNALELDDSALYLCASNKGASLPNEQFFGPGTRLTVL.

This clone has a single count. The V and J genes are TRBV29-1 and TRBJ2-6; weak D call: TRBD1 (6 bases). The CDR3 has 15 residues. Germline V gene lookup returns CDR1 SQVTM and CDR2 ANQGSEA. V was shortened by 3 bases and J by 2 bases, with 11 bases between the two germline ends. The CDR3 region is CSVEGGGAGANVLTF. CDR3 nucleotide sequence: TGCAGCGTTGAGGGTGGGGGCGCTGGGGCCAACGTCCTGACTTTC.

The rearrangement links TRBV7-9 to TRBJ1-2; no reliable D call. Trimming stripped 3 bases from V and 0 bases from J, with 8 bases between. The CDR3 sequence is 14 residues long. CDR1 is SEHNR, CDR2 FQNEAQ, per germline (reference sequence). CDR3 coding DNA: TGTGCCAGCAGCTTTTTGACATCTAACTATGGCTACACCTTC. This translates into CASSFLTSNYGYTF.

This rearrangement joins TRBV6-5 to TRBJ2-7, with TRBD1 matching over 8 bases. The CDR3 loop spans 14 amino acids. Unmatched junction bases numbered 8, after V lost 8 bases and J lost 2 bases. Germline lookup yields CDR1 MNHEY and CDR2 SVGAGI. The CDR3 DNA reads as TGTGCCAGCTCAAGACAGGGGACCACCTACGAGCAGTACTTC. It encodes CASSRQGTTYEQYF.

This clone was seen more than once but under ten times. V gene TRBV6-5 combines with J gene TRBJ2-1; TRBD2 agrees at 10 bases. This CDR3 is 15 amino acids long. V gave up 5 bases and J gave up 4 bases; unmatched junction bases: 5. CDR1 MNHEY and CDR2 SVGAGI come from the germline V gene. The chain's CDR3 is CASSRLAGLYNEQFF. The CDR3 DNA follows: TGTGCCAGCAGTCGACTAGCGGGCCTATACAATGAGCAGTTCTTC.